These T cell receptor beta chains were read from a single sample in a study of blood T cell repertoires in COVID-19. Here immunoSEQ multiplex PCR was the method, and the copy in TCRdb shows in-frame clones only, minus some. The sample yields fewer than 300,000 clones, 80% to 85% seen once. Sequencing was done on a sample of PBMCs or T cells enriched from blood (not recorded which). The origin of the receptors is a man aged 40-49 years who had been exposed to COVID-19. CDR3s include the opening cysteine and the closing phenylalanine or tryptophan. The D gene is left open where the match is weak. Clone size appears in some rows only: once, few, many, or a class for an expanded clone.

TGTGCCAACAAGCTGGGCTCCGGTGAAGCTTTCTTT | CANKLGSGEAFF | TRBJ1-1 | 12 | - | TRBV21-1 | -
TGTGCCACCAGTGGGACAGGGCGGTATCAGCCCCAGCATTTT | CATSGTGRYQPQHF | TRBJ1-5 | 14 | TRBD1 | TRBV6-6 | few
TGTGCCAGCAGTTACTCCTCGTATGGGGCCTTCTATGGCTACACCTTC | CASSYSSYGAFYGYTF | TRBJ1-2 | 16 | - | TRBV6-5 | -
TGTGCCAGCAGACTGGGACTTAACTATGGCTACACCTTC | CASRLGLNYGYTF | TRBJ1-2 | 13 | - | TRBV14 | -
TGTGCCACCTCAGGGGGGAGTAATCAGCCCCAGCATTTT | CATSGGSNQPQHF | TRBJ1-5 | 13 | TRBD1 | TRBV24-1 | -
TGTGCCAGCGACAGTGAGGACTATGGCTACACCTTC | CASDSEDYGYTF | TRBJ1-2 | 12 | - | TRBV2 | few
TGTGCCAGCAGTTTGGCCGCTGAAAAACTGTTTTTT | CASSLAAEKLFF | TRBJ1-4 | 12 | - | TRBV12-3/TRBV12-4 | few
TGTGCCAGCAGCTTAGATATTTCGCTAGCGGGAGTGGAGCTGTTTTTT | CASSLDISLAGVELFF | TRBJ2-2 | 16 | TRBD2 | TRBV7-6 | -
TGTGCCAGCTCTCCCCCCGGGAGAGTGGGCACTGAAGCTTTCTTT | CASSPPGRVGTEAFF | TRBJ1-1 | 15 | - | TRBV18 | -
TGTGCCAGCAGCTCCGGCCGGGGTTTTTTAGGCTACACCTTC | CASSSGRGFLGYTF | TRBJ1-2 | 14 | - | TRBV11-2 | -
TGTGCCAGCGTGGGACAGGGTTTTAGCTACACCTTC | CASVGQGFSYTF | TRBJ1-2 | 12 | TRBD1 | TRBV25-1 | few
TGTGCCAGCAGTTTCAATTCTCTAAGAGGATCCTACGAGCAGTACTTC | CASSFNSLRGSYEQYF | TRBJ2-7 | 16 | - | TRBV27 | once
TGTGCCAGCAGCATTAGCGTTCCTTACAATGAGCAGTTCTTC | CASSISVPYNEQFF | TRBJ2-1 | 14 | - | TRBV7-8 | -
TGCGCCAGCGTGGAGGGGGCCAACAATCAGCCCCAGCATTTT | CASVEGANNQPQHF | TRBJ1-5 | 14 | TRBD1 | TRBV10-1 | -
TGTGCCAGCAGCCCTACTAGCGCCTACGAGCAGTACTTC | CASSPTSAYEQYF | TRBJ2-7 | 13 | TRBD2 | TRBV12-3/TRBV12-4 | -
TGTGCCAGCAGAACCCCGGCCGGACAGGTTGACTTC | CASRTPAGQVDF | TRBJ2-5 | 12 | TRBD1 | TRBV28 | -
TGTGCCAGCAGCCCGGGACAGGAGGCCTACGAGCAGTACTTC | CASSPGQEAYEQYF | TRBJ2-7 | 14 | TRBD1 | TRBV14 | once
TGTGCCAGCAACCCCTACTCAGGGACTGAAGCTTTCTTT | CASNPYSGTEAFF | TRBJ1-1 | 13 | - | TRBV27 | -
TGTGCCAGCAGCCAGCCGGGACTAGCGGAAATGAACACCGGGGAGCTGTTTTTT | CASSQPGLAEMNTGELFF | TRBJ2-2 | 18 | TRBD2 | TRBV7-9 | -
TGTGCCAGCAGTTTTGGCGAGACCCAGTACTTC | CASSFGETQYF | TRBJ2-5 | 11 | - | TRBV12-3/TRBV12-4 | -
TGTGCCAGCAGCTTAGAACTAGCGGGAAATGAGCAGTTCTTC | CASSLELAGNEQFF | TRBJ2-1 | 14 | TRBD2 | TRBV11-3 | -
TGTGCCAGCAGCCAAAGATCACAGGGGAATGGGGTGGCAGCTTTCTTT | CASSQRSQGNGVAAFF | TRBJ1-1 | 16 | TRBD1 | TRBV4-2 | -
TGCGCCAGCAGCACAACGACAGGGGCTGAAGCTTTCTTT | CASSTTTGAEAFF | TRBJ1-1 | 13 | TRBD1 | TRBV5-1 | -
TGTGCCAGCAGCTATCGGGACAGCAATCATCAGCCCCAGCATTTT | CASSYRDSNHQPQHF | TRBJ1-5 | 15 | TRBD1 | TRBV7-8 | -
TGTGCCAGCAGCGACACGGGACAGAGCATTTCACCCCTCCACTTT | CASSDTGQSISPLHF | TRBJ1-6 | 15 | TRBD1 | TRBV9 | -
TGTGCCAGCAGCCAAGTAAGTAAGCCGACAGGGGTCCGTTGGCCCCAGCATTTT | CASSQVSKPTGVRWPQHF | TRBJ1-5 | 18 | TRBD1 | TRBV4-2 | few
TGTGCCAGCAGCTTGGAGAACTCTGGAAACACCATATATTTT | CASSLENSGNTIYF | TRBJ1-3 | 14 | - | TRBV11-3 | -
TGCGCCAGCAGGGGGCAGGAAATAGGCTCCTACGAGCAGTACTTC | CASRGQEIGSYEQYF | TRBJ2-7 | 15 | - | TRBV4-1 | -
TGTGCCTGGAGTGCGGGTTCACCCCTCCACTTT | CAWSAGSPLHF | TRBJ1-6 | 11 | - | TRBV30 | -
TGTGCCAGCAGTTCCACTAGCGAGCAAGAGACCCAGTACTTC | CASSSTSEQETQYF | TRBJ2-5 | 14 | TRBD2 | TRBV6-5 | -
TGTGCCAGTACAGACCCCGGAGAAAAACTGTTTTTT | CASTDPGEKLFF | TRBJ1-4 | 12 | - | TRBV2 | once
TGTGCCAGCAGCTCGGGGGGAAGATACGAGCAGTACTTC | CASSSGGRYEQYF | TRBJ2-7 | 13 | TRBD2 | TRBV5-5 | -
TGTGCCAGCAGGACTGGACAGAACACCGGGGAGCTGTTTTTT | CASRTGQNTGELFF | TRBJ2-2 | 14 | - | TRBV28 | -
TGTGCCAGCAGTTTCTATCCGGACAGCGGCTACGAGCAGTACTTC | CASSFYPDSGYEQYF | TRBJ2-7 | 15 | - | TRBV6-5 | -
TGTGCCAGCAGCTTTTCCTCGGGTGAAACTGGAAACACCATATATTTT | CASSFSSGETGNTIYF | TRBJ1-3 | 16 | - | TRBV11-2 | -
TGTGCCAGCAGAGGGACTCCCACCGGGGAGCTGTTTTTT | CASRGTPTGELFF | TRBJ2-2 | 13 | - | TRBV27 | -
TGCGCCAGCAGCCAACGAAACCCGGGACAGGGGTACGAGCAGTACTTC | CASSQRNPGQGYEQYF | TRBJ2-7 | 16 | TRBD1 | TRBV4-1 | few
TGTGCCAGCAGCTCCGGACAGGGCGGAAACACTGAAGCTTTCTTT | CASSSGQGGNTEAFF | TRBJ1-1 | 15 | TRBD1 | TRBV7-6 | -
TGTGCCAGCAGCACCGGGACTCGGACCTCAGAGCAGTACTTC | CASSTGTRTSEQYF | TRBJ2-7 | 14 | - | TRBV7-8 | -
TGCGCCAGCAGCTTGCGGGACAGATCCACGGAGACCCAGTACTTC | CASSLRDRSTETQYF | TRBJ2-5 | 15 | TRBD1 | TRBV5-1 | few
TGTGCCAGCAGCCGGGACAGGGAAAACTCACCCCTCCACTTT | CASSRDRENSPLHF | TRBJ1-6 | 14 | TRBD1 | TRBV7-9 | -
TGCGCCAGCAGCTTGGCCGGGGTAGCCCAAACCCAGTACTTC | CASSLAGVAQTQYF | TRBJ2-5 | 14 | - | TRBV5-1 | -
TGTGCCAGCAGCTTAGTTATTCCATCTAGCGGGAGAATCCCTGAGCAGTTCTTC | CASSLVIPSSGRIPEQFF | TRBJ2-1 | 18 | TRBD2 | TRBV7-8 | -
TGCGCCAGCACCGCGGACAGGGGCTACGAGCAGTACTTC | CASTADRGYEQYF | TRBJ2-7 | 13 | TRBD1 | TRBV5-1 | -
TGTGCCAGCTCCCTCGCCGCGGGTGGTGGGACCGGGGAGCTGTTTTTT | CASSLAAGGGTGELFF | TRBJ2-2 | 16 | - | TRBV11-3 | few
TGTGCCAGCAGTGCGACAGTTCGTGAGCAGTTCTTC | CASSATVREQFF | TRBJ2-1 | 12 | - | TRBV28 | -
TGTGCCAGCAGTCCCCCCCCAGGGGGGGGCTACACCTTC | CASSPPPGGGYTF | TRBJ1-2 | 13 | TRBD1 | TRBV6-5 | few
TGTGCCAGCAGCTTAATTGATACGGGGTTGGGCTACAATGAGCAGTTCTTC | CASSLIDTGLGYNEQFF | TRBJ2-1 | 17 | - | TRBV11-2 | once
TGTGCCAGTAGTATGCGGGGACAGGCGGGCTACACCTTC | CASSMRGQAGYTF | TRBJ1-2 | 13 | TRBD1 | TRBV19 | -
TGTGCCAGTAGTATCGTCAATGAGCAGTTCTTC | CASSIVNEQFF | TRBJ2-1 | 11 | - | TRBV19 | -
TGTGCCAGCAGTGGACCGGGGGACGAGCAGTACTTC | CASSGPGDEQYF | TRBJ2-7 | 12 | - | TRBV12-3/TRBV12-4 | -
TGTGCCAGCAGTTTATCGACGTTAGCTGGCTTCGATGAGCAGTTCTTC | CASSLSTLAGFDEQFF | TRBJ2-1 | 16 | - | TRBV27 | -
TGTGCCAGCAGCTCGAGACAGGGGAATCAGCCCCAGCATTTT | CASSSRQGNQPQHF | TRBJ1-5 | 14 | TRBD1 | TRBV7-9 | -
TGTGCCAGCTCACCACCGGACAGTATTTGGAATGAGCAGTTCTTC | CASSPPDSIWNEQFF | TRBJ2-1 | 15 | - | TRBV18 | -
TGTGCCAGCAGCCTCCCACAGCTTTCTGGGGCCAACGTCCTGACTTTC | CASSLPQLSGANVLTF | TRBJ2-6 | 16 | - | TRBV5-4 | -
TGTGCCAGCAGCTCGAGCGGGAGTTCAGATACGCAGTATTTT | CASSSSGSSDTQYF | TRBJ2-3 | 14 | TRBD2 | TRBV7-6 | -
TGTGCCAGCAGCGTAGATGGGACAACTGGGGATGGCTACACCTTC | CASSVDGTTGDGYTF | TRBJ1-2 | 15 | - | TRBV9 | many
TGTGCCAGCAGCTCCCCAACGGCGGGAACTGGGGCCAACGTCCTGACTTTC | CASSSPTAGTGANVLTF | TRBJ2-6 | 17 | - | TRBV5-8 | -
TGCAGCGTAACCGGTTTGGGCGTCTACGAGCAGTACTTC | CSVTGLGVYEQYF | TRBJ2-7 | 13 | - | TRBV29-1 | -